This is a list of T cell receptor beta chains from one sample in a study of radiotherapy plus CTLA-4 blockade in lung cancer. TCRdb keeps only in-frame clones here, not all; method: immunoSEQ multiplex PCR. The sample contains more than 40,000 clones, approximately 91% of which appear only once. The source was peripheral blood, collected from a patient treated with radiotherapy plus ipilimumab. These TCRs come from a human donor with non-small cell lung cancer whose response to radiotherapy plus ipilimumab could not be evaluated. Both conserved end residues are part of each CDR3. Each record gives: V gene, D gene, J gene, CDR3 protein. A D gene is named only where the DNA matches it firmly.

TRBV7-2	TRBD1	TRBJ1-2	CASSLLLDRGHGYTF
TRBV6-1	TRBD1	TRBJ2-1	CASSLQGAINNEQFF
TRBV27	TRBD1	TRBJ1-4	CASSPSGGRIDEKLFF
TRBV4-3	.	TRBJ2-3	CASSQDSQDYYTQYF
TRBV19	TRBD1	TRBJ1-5	CASSNDRDQPQHF
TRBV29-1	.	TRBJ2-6	CSATGSSGANVLTF
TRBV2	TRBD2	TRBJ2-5	CASSELAGYQETQYF
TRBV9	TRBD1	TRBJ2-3	CASSLRTGRDTQYF
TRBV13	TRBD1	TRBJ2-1	CASSQQRGPGNEQFF
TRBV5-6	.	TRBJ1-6	CASSLYGGGNSPLHF
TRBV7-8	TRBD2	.	CASMGLAGREQYF
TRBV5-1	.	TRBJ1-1	CASSSRGGTEAFF
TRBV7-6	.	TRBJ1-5	CASSLAGREIDQPQHF
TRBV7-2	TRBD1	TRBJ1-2	CASSRDRLRAPINYGYTF
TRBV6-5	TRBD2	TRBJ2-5	CASSWWGGYRETQYF
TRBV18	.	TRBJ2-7	CASSLSYEQYF
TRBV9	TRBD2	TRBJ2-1	CASSSGTSGSSQFF
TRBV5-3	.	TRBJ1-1	CARSLEVGRRQLNTEAFF
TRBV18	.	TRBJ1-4	CASSPGGRREKLFF
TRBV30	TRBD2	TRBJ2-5	CAWGAGTSGGETQYF
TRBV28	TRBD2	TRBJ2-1	CASSSPRTSGRANNEQFF
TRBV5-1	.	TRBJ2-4	CASSLEQGRNIQYF
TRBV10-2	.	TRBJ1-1	CATRGGNTEAFF
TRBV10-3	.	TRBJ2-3	CAISVGLSTDTQYF
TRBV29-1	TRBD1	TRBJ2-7	CSVETGGSSYEQYF
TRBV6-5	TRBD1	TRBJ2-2	CASNRQGRNTGELFF
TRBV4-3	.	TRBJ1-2	CASSQAKNYGYTF